These 25 T cell receptor beta chains share one sample of origin, sequenced in a study of a mutant IDH1 vaccine in newly diagnosed glioma. Time point in this sample: baseline, week 1 (first vaccination visit). Treatment specified: pre-vaccination baseline after standard-of-care therapy. Method: immunoSEQ multiplex PCR; TCRdb's copy keeps in-frame clones and lacks some. Of some 51,000 clones listed, about 74% are singletons. Material: PBMCs, obtained from a glioma patient treated with radiotherapy, temozolomide or both. The receptors stem from a woman aged 40 to 50 with glioma.

The genes are TRBV2 and TRBJ2-1, with 15 bases identical to TRBD2. The CDR3 totals 14 residues. V lost 6 bases and J lost 9; bases outside the gene matches: 3. Germline lookup yields CDR1 SNHLY and CDR2 FYNNEI. The CDR3, as DNA: TGTGCCAGCAGACCGGGACTAGCGGGGGGTGAGCAGTTCTTC. The encoded protein is CASRPGLAGGEQFF.

The chain employs TRBV7-9 and TRBJ2-2; D may correspond to TRBD1 or TRBD2 (6 bases each). The V end lost 1 base, the J end lost 6 bases, and 18 bases lay between the germline ends. Germline V gives CDR1 SEHNR, CDR2 FQNEAQ (reference sequence). This CDR3 comprises 17 residues. The CDR3 DNA follows: TGTGCCAGCAGCTTAGACAGGGTGTGGGACTTCGCCGGGGAGCTGTTTTTT. It translates to CASSLDRVWDFAGELFF.

The rearrangement uses TRBV5-1 and TRBJ1-4; the D gene is possibly TRBD1 (6 bases). The germline V gene has CDR1 SGHRS and CDR2 YFSETQ. CDR3 length: 14 amino acids. With 1 base removed from V and 8 bases from J, the gap between germline ends came to 12 bases. The CDR3 loop is CASSLWGAREKLFF. The DNA for the CDR3 is TGCGCCAGCAGCTTGTGGGGGGCGCGGGAAAAACTGTTTTTT.

The CDR3 loop is CASSPTLTGELFF. For the CDR3, the DNA is TGTGCCAGCAGTCCCACACTGACCGGGGAGCTGTTTTTT. V is TRBV27 and J is TRBJ2-2; the D is unclear. This CDR3 is 13 amino acids long. CDR1 is MNHEY, CDR2 SMNVEV, per germline (reference sequence). V lost 5 bases to trimming and J lost 5 bases, with 9 bases between them.

V gene TRBV30 combines with J gene TRBJ2-1, with 7 bases identical to TRBD2. CDR3 length: 17 residues. Per the germline V gene, CDR1 is GTSNPN and CDR2 is SVGIG (reference sequence). V lost 0 bases, J lost 0 bases, and 8 bases stayed unmatched. The CDR3 here is CAWSVGPAGFSYNEQFF. The CDR3 coding sequence is TGTGCCTGGAGTGTAGGCCCAGCGGGGTTCTCCTACAATGAGCAGTTCTTC.

The chain couples TRBV19 to TRBJ1-2; D is unclear. This CDR3 contains 14 residues. The V gene's germline CDR1 is LNHDA and CDR2 SQIVND (reference sequence). V lost 1 base to trimming and J lost 3 bases, with 9 bases between them. CDR3 coding DNA: TGTGCCAGTAGTATAGTTGCGCGGGACTATGGCTACACCTTC. It specifies CASSIVARDYGYTF.

The gene calls are TRBV6-6 and TRBJ2-1; TRBD1 matches at 7 bases. Losses at the gene ends were 6 bases for V and 2 bases for J; bases not matched to a gene: 7. There are 15 residues in the CDR3. Looked up from germline, CDR1 is MNHNY and CDR2 is SVGAGI (reference sequence). CDR3 bases: TGTGCCAGCAGCCCTCGGACAGGCCCCTACAATGAGCAGTTCTTC. This codes for CASSPRTGPYNEQFF.

The chain uses TRBV4-2 and TRBJ2-1; 8 positions agree with TRBD2. Germline V lookup: CDR1 LGHNA, CDR2 YNFKEQ. This CDR3 spans 16 amino acids. With 3 bases clipped from V and 5 bases from J, the junction kept 9 bases outside the gene matches. The CDR3 region is CASSQELAVKNNEQFF. Written as DNA, the CDR3 is TGTGCCAGCAGCCAGGAACTAGCGGTGAAAAACAATGAGCAGTTCTTC.

The V gene is TRBV7-2, the J gene TRBJ1-6, with D perhaps matching TRBD1 (5 bases). This CDR3 has 15 residues. V gave up 7 bases and J gave up 6 bases, with 16 bases separating them. Per germline, CDR1 SGHTA and CDR2 FQGNSA. Here the CDR3 DNA reads TGTGCCAGCACCGATAGGTCCAGGGCTAATTCACCCCTCCACTTT. Translating gives CASTDRSRANSPLHF. Supplemented by reference TRBV7-2 and TRBJ1-6, the full variable domain reads GAGVSQSPSNKVTEKGKDVELRCDPISGHTALYWYRQSLGQGLEFLIYFQGNSAPDKSGLPSDRFSAERTGGSVSTLTIQRTQQEDSAVYLCASTDRSRANSPLHFGNGTRLTVT.

V gene TRBV4-1 combines with J gene TRBJ2-3; a weak D match, TRBD1 (5 bases). The CDR3 is 14 amino acids. Germline CDR1 reads MGHRA; CDR2 reads YSYEKL. The V gene lost 4 bases and the J gene lost 6 bases, with 14 bases spanning the gap. This CDR3 is CASSLLGVLDTQYF. CDR3 coding DNA: TGCGCCAGCAGCCTATTAGGGGTGTTGGATACGCAGTATTTT.

The chain is built from TRBV7-8 and TRBJ1-5; weak D call: TRBD1 (5 bases). This CDR3 is 14 amino acids long. CDR1 is SGHVS and CDR2 is FQNEAQ in the germline V gene. The ends were cut back, 4 bases at V and 5 bases at J, with 12 bases in the middle. The CDR3 DNA is TGTGCCAGCAGCTCCCGTGACAGAGATCAGCCCCAGCATTTT. Its translation is CASSSRDRDQPQHF.

The chain carries TRBV5-1 and TRBJ2-2; D is perhaps TRBD1 or TRBD2 (5 bases each). The CDR3 extends over 14 amino acids. Germline-derived CDR1 and CDR2 are SGHRS and YFSETQ. The V end lost 2 bases, the J end lost 4 bases, and 9 bases lay between the germline ends. The CDR3, as DNA: TGCGCCAGCAGCTTTAGAGGGGTCACCGGGGAGCTGTTTTTT. As protein: CASSFRGVTGELFF. Supplemented by reference TRBV5-1 and TRBJ2-2, the full variable domain reads KAGVTQTPRYLIKTRGQQVTLSCSPISGHRSVSWYQQTPGQGLQFLFEYFSETQRNKGNFPGRFSGRQFSNSRSEMNVSTLELGDSALYLCASSFRGVTGELFFGEGSRLTVL.

Of note for this clone: Sequence at one end of the junction differs from germline and may be a read error. The genes are TRBV5-6 and TRBJ2-3, with 11 bases matching TRBD2. Looked up from germline, CDR1 is SGHDT and CDR2 is YYEEEE. The CDR3 contains 15 residues. The CDR3 loop reads CASSLVLAGVDTQYF. DNA of the CDR3: TGTGCCAGCAGTTTGGTACTAGCGGGGGTGGATACGCAGTATTTT.

The chain uses TRBV27 and TRBJ2-1; no firm D call. The CDR3 is made up of 13 amino acids. Germline-derived CDR1 and CDR2 are MNHEY and SMNVEV (reference sequence). The V end lost 3 bases, the J end lost 4 bases, and 7 bases lay between the germline ends. The CDR3 loop reads CASSFPPYNEQFF. CDR3 DNA sequence: TGTGCCAGCAGTTTCCCCCCGTACAATGAGCAGTTCTTC.

This chain links TRBV5-1 with TRBJ1-1; D perhaps matches TRBD1 (5 bases). This CDR3 is built from 13 residues. The germline V and J ends were trimmed by 5 bases and 1 base, with 9 bases remaining between them. The germline V gene has CDR1 SGHRS and CDR2 YFSETQ. Here the CDR3 reads CASRVGTNTEAFF. The CDR3 DNA is TGCGCCAGCAGAGTGGGGACGAACACTGAAGCTTTCTTT.

This clone was counted a single time. The chain employs TRBV13 and TRBJ1-2, with 11 bases that match TRBD1. After removal of 3 bases from V and 4 bases from J, the junction contained 7 bases not matched to a gene. The CDR3 is 16 amino acids. The V gene's germline CDR1 is PRHDT and CDR2 FYEKMQ (reference sequence). The chain's CDR3 is CASSFNRDRGGYGYTF. CDR3 nucleotide sequence: TGTGCCAGCAGCTTCAACCGGGACAGGGGGGGCTATGGCTACACCTTC.

The chain employs TRBV29-1 and TRBJ1-2, with D possibly matching TRBD1 (6 bases). CDR3 length: 12 residues. V was trimmed by 6 bases and J by 5 bases, leaving 13 bases between them. The germline V gene encodes CDR1 SQVTM and CDR2 ANQGSEA. The CDR3 coding sequence is TGCAGCGTGAAGGGAACAGGGTATGGCTACACCTTC. Translating gives CSVKGTGYGYTF.

The chain couples TRBV27 to TRBJ2-1, with TRBD2 identical over 9 bases. This CDR3 region has 16 residues. The germline V gene encodes CDR1 MNHEY and CDR2 SMNVEV (reference sequence). With 2 bases clipped from V and 8 bases from J, the junction kept 10 bases outside the gene matches. The CDR3 protein is CASSLLSPSGADEQFF. CDR3 sequence (DNA): TGTGCCAGCAGTTTACTATCTCCTAGCGGGGCTGATGAGCAGTTCTTC.

The chain employs TRBV5-1 and TRBJ1-6; 8 bases line up with TRBD1. V was clipped by 0 bases and J by 7 bases; unmatched bases: 6. The CDR3 runs to 16 residues. Per the germline V gene, CDR1 is SGHRS and CDR2 is YFSETQ. In DNA, the CDR3 is TGCGCCAGCAGCTTGGGGTTGGGACAGGCGAATTCACCCCTCCACTTT. The encoded protein is CASSLGLGQANSPLHF.

V and J are TRBV15 and TRBJ2-7; D tentatively fits TRBD1 or TRBD2 (5 bases each). V was cut by 2 bases and J by 3 bases, with 14 bases left in between. CDR3 length: 15 amino acids. Germline CDR1 LNHNV, CDR2 YYDKDF (reference sequence). The CDR3 nucleotides read TGTGCCACCAGCAGATCCTCAGGGAGCAGCTACGAGCAGTACTTC. Translated: CATSRSSGSSYEQYF.

This clone was picked up a small number of times. This chain connects TRBV19 to TRBJ2-5; tentatively, D is TRBD2 (5 bases). Germline loops: CDR1 LNHDA, CDR2 SQIVND (reference sequence). The CDR3 has 15 amino acids. V lost 7 bases, J lost 9 bases, and 24 bases lay in between. The CDR3 DNA sequence: TGTGCCAGTACCCCAGGTCTAGGAGACTACGGGGCCCAGTACTTC. It codes for CASTPGLGDYGAQYF. The whole variable domain, remainder taken from reference TRBV19 and TRBJ2-5, is DGGITQSPKYLFRKEGQNVTLSCEQNLNHDAMYWYRQDPGQGLRLIYYSQIVNDFQKGDIAEGYSVSREKKESFPLTVTSAQKNPTAFYLCASTPGLGDYGAQYFGPGTRLLVL.

This chain uses TRBV4-1 with TRBJ2-7; 7 positions match TRBD2. Trimming cost V 4 bases and J 3 bases; bases outside gene matches: 6. The CDR3 has 14 amino acids. Germline CDR1 reads MGHRA; CDR2 reads YSYEKL. CDR3 amino acids: CASSPLGEGYEQYF. DNA for the CDR3: TGCGCCAGCAGCCCCCTAGGGGAGGGCTACGAGCAGTACTTC.

The DNA of the CDR3 is TGTGCCAGTAAACGGTCGCAACTCTATGGCTACACCTTC. It is translated as CASKRSQLYGYTF. The V and J genes are TRBV19 and TRBJ1-2, with D unresolved. CDR3 size: 13 residues. Trimming removed 7 bases from V and 4 bases from J, with 13 bases in between. From germline, CDR1 is LNHDA and CDR2 SQIVND (reference sequence).

This clone was observed a handful of times. J is TRBJ1-2 and V is TRBV30, with 8 bases aligning to TRBD1. This CDR3 is 12 amino acids long. Germline loops: CDR1 GTSNPN, CDR2 SVGIG (reference sequence). V trimming: 5 bases; J trimming: 4 bases; junction bases outside the gene matches: 3. The CDR3 DNA reads TGTGCCTGGTCGACAGGGGTCTATGGCTACACCTTC. Amino acid sequence: CAWSTGVYGYTF.

The chain couples TRBV4-1 to TRBJ2-7; weak D call: TRBD2 (5 bases). The V end lost 3 bases, the J end lost 2 bases, and 8 bases lay between the germline ends. The CDR3 has 13 residues. Germline assignment: CDR1 MGHRA and CDR2 YSYEKL. The CDR3 DNA sequence: TGCGCCAGCAGCCACCAACTAGCCTACGAGCAGTACTTC. It codes for CASSHQLAYEQYF.